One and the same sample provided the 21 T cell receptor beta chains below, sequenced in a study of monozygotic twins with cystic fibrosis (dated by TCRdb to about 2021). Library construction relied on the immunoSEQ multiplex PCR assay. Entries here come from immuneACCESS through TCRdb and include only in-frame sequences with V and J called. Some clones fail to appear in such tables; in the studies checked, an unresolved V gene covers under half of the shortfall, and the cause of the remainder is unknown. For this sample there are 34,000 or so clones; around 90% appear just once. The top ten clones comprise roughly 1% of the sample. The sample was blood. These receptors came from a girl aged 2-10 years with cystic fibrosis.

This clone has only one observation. The DNA for the CDR3 is TGTGCCAGCAGTGAACTGGGTCAAGGGGAGACCCAGTACTTC. Translated: CASSELGQGETQYF. This rearrangement joins TRBV6-1 to TRBJ2-5; D is undetermined. CDR1 is MNHNS, CDR2 SASEGT, per germline. The CDR3 has 14 residues. Trimming left V 2 bases short and J 5 bases short, with 12 bases between.

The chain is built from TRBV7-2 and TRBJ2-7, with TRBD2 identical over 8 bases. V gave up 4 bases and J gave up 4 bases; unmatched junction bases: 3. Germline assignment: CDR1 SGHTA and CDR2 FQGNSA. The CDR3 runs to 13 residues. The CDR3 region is CASSSGLAYEQYF. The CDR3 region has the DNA TGTGCCAGCAGCTCCGGACTAGCTTACGAGCAGTACTTC. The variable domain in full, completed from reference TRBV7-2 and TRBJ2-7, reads GAGVSQSPSNKVTEKGKDVELRCDPISGHTALYWYRQSLGQGLEFLIYFQGNSAPDKSGLPSDRFSAERTGGSVSTLTIQRTQQEDSAVYLCASSSGLAYEQYFGPGTRLTVT.

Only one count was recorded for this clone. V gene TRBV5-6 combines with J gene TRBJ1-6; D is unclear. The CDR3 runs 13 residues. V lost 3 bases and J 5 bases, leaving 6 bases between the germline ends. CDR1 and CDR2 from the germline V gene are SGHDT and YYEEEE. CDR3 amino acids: CASSSVHNSPLHF. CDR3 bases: TGTGCCAGCAGCTCGGTCCATAATTCACCCCTCCACTTT.

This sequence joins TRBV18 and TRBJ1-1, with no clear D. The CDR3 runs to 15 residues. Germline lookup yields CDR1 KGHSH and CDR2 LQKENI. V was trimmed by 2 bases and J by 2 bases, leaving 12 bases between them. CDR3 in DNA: TGTGCCAGCTCACCAAAGGGCCCGATCAACACTGAAGCTTTCTTT. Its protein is CASSPKGPINTEAFF.

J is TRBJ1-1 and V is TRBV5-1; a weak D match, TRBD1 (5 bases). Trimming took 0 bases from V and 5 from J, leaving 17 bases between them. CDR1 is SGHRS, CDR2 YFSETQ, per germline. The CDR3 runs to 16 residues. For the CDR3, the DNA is TGCGCCAGCAGCTTGGTAGGGGATCCCACTCTTACTGAAGCTTTCTTT. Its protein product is CASSLVGDPTLTEAFF.

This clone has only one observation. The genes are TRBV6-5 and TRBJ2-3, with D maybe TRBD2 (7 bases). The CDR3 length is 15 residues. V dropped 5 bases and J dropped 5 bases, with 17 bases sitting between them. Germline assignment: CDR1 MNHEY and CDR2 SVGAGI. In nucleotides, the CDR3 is TGTGCCAGCAGTGGGAGGGGCCGCAGGGGAGATACGCAGTATTTT. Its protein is CASSGRGRRGDTQYF.

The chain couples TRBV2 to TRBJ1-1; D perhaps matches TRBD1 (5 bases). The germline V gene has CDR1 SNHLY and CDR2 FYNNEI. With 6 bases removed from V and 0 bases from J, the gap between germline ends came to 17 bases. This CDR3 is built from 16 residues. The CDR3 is CASSSGAGSMNTEAFF. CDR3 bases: TGTGCCAGCAGCTCCGGGGCCGGAAGCATGAACACTGAAGCTTTCTTT.

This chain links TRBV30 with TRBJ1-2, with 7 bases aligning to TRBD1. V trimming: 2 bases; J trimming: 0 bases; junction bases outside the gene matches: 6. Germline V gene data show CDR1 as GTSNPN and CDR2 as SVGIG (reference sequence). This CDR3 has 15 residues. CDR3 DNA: TGTGCCTGGAGTATGGGACAGTCCGCTAACTATGGCTACACCTTC. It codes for CAWSMGQSANYGYTF. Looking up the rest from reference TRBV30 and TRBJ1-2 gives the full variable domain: SQTIHQWPATLVQPVGSPLSLECTVEGTSNPNLYWYRQAAGRGLQLLFYSVGIGQISSEVPQNLSASRPQDRQFILSSKKLLLSDSGFYLCAWSMGQSANYGYTFGSGTRLTVV.

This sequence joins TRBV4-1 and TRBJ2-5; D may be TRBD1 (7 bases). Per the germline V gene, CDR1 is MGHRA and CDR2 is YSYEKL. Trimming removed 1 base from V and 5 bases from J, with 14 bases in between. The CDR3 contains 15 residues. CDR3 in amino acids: CASSQGRGRRETQYF. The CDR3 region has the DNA TGCGCCAGCAGCCAAGGGAGGGGGCGAAGGGAGACCCAGTACTTC.

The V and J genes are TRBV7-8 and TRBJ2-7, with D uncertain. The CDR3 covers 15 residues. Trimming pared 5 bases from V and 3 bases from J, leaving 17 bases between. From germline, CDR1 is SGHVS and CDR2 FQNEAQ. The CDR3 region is CASSQTLVGNYEQYF. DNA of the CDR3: TGTGCCAGCAGCCAGACCCTAGTGGGCAACTACGAGCAGTACTTC.

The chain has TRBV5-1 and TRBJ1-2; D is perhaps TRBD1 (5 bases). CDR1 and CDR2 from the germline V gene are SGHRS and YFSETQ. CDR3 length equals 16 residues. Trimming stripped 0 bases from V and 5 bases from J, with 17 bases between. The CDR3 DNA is TGCGCCAGCAGCTTGGATGGGGCCCTAGGGGATTATGGCTACACCTTC. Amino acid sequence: CASSLDGALGDYGYTF.

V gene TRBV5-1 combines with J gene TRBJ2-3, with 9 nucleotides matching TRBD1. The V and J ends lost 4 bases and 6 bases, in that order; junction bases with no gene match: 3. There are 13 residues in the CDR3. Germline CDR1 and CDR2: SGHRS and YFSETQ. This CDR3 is CASSLGTGDTQYF. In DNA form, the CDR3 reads TGCGCCAGCAGCCTAGGGACAGGGGATACGCAGTATTTT.

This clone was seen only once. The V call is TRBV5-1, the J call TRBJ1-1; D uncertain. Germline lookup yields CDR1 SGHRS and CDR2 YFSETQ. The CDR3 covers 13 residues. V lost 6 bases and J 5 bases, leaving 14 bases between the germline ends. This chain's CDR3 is CASTPPGETEAFF. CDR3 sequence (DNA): TGCGCCAGCACCCCTCCCGGGGAAACTGAAGCTTTCTTT.

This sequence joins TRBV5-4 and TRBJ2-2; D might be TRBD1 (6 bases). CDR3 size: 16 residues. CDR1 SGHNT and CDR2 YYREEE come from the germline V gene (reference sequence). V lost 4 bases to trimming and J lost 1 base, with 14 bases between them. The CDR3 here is CASSPTGPKNTGELFF. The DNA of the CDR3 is TGTGCCAGCAGCCCTACAGGGCCTAAGAACACCGGGGAGCTGTTTTTT.

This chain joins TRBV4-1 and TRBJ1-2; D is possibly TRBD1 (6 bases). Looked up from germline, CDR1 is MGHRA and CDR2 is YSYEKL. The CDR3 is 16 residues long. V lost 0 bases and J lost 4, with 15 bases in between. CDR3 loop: CASSQDWDILGYGYTF. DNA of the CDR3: TGCGCCAGCAGCCAAGATTGGGACATCCTCGGCTATGGCTACACCTTC.

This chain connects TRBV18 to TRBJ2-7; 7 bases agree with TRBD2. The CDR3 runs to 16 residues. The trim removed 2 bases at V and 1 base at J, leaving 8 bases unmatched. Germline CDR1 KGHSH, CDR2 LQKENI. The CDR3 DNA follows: TGTGCCAGCTCACCATGGGGGGTTAGCGGGTCCTACGAGCAGTACTTC. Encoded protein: CASSPWGVSGSYEQYF. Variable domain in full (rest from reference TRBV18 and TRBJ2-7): NAGVMQNPRHLVRRRGQEARLRCSPMKGHSHVYWYRQLPEEGLKFMVYLQKENIIDESGMPKERFSAEFPKEGPSILRIQQVVRGDSAAYFCASSPWGVSGSYEQYFGPGTRLTVT.

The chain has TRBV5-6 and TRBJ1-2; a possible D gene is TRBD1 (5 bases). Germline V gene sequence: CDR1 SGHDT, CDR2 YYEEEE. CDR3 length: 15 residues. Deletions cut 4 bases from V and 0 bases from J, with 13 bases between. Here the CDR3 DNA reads TGTGCCAGCAGCCGGTTCAGGGAAGCTAACTATGGCTACACCTTC. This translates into CASSRFREANYGYTF.

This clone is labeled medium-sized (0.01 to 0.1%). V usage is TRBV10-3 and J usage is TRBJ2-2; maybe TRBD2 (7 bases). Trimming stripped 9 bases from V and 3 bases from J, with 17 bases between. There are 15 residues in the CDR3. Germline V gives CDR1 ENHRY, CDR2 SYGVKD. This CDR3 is CAIQSGEGYTGELFF. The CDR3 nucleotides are TGTGCCATTCAATCAGGGGAGGGATACACCGGGGAGCTGTTTTTT.

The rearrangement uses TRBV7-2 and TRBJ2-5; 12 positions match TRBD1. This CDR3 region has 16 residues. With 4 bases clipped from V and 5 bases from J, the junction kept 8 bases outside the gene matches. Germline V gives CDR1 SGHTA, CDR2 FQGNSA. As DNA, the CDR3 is TGTGCCAGCAGCTCGGGGACAGGGGGCAGGATGGAGACCCAGTACTTC. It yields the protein CASSSGTGGRMETQYF.

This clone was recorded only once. DNA of the CDR3: TGTGCCAGCAGCCAGACATTCCCCGGGGAGCTGTTTTTT. Translating gives CASSQTFPGELFF. The chain is built from TRBV5-8 and TRBJ2-2; no reliable D call. Germline loops: CDR1 SGHTS, CDR2 YDEGEE. V lost 4 bases and J 6 bases, leaving 10 bases between the germline ends. The CDR3 sequence is 13 residues long.

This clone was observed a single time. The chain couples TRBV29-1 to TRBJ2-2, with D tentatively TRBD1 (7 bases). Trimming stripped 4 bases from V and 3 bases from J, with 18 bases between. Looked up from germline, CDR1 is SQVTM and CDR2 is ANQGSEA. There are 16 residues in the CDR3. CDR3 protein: CSVVGAGQRYTGELFF. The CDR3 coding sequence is TGCAGCGTTGTGGGGGCGGGACAGCGATACACCGGGGAGCTGTTTTTT.